This TCR beta chain was profiled in a study of OX40 agonist ivuxolimab in advanced cancers. Findings and limits, study-wide: Circulating CD4+ and CD8+ T cells showed clonal expansion by week 6 at 0.1 to 3.0 mg/kg.

For this clone: The antigen remains unidentified.

V lost 4 bases, J lost 1 base, and 6 bases stayed unmatched. Germline V gives CDR1 SGDLS, CDR2 YYNGEE. The CDR3 sequence is 15 residues long. Blood sampling took place at baseline, cycle 4 day 1, and cycle 7 day 1. The method was immunoSEQ multiplex PCR; TCRdb's version includes in-frame clones alone and lacks a portion of them. Counted here are 35,000 to 45,000 clones, around 90% occurring once; the ten biggest clones make up 13% to 15%. The sample consisted of CD4+ or CD8+ T cells sorted from blood, taken in a trial of the OX40 agonist ivuxolimab. This sequence originates from an adult with an advanced solid tumor such as melanoma, head and neck, liver or kidney cancer. This sequence joins TRBV9 and TRBJ1-1; 8 bases match TRBD1. The CDR3 sequence: CASSPQGAWNTEAFF. CDR3 sequence (DNA): TGTGCCAGCAGCCCGCAGGGGGCGTGGAACACTGAAGCTTTCTTT.